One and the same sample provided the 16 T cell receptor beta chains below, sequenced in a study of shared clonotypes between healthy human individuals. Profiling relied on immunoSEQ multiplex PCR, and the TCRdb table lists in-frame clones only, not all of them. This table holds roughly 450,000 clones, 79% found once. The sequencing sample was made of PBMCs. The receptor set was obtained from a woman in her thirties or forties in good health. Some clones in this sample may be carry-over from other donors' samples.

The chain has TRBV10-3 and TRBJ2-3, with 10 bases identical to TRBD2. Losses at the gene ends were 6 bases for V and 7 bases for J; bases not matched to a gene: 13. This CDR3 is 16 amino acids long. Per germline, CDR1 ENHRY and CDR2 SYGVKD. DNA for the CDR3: TGTGCCATCAGACTTAATGTAGCGGGGGGCACCCATACGCAGTATTTT. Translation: CAIRLNVAGGTHTQYF.

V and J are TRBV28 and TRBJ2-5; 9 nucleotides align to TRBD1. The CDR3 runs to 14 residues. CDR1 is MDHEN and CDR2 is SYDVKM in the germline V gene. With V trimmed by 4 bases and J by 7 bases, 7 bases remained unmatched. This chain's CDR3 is CASSSWTGVGTQYF. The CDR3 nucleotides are TGTGCCAGCAGTTCCTGGACAGGGGTCGGGACCCAGTACTTC.

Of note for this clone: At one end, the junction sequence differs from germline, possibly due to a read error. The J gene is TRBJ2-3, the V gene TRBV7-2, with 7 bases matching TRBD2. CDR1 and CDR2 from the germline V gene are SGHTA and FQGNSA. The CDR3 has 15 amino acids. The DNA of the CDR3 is TGTGCTAGCAGTCCCAGCGGGGACTACACAGATACGCAGTATTTT. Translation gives CASSPSGDYTDTQYF.

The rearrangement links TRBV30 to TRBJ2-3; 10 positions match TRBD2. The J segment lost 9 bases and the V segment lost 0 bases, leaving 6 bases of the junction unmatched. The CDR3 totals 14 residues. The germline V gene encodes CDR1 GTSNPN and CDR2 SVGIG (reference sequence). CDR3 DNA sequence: TGTGCCTGGAGTGTAGGCTCTAGCGGGGGCACGCAGTATTTT. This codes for CAWSVGSSGGTQYF.

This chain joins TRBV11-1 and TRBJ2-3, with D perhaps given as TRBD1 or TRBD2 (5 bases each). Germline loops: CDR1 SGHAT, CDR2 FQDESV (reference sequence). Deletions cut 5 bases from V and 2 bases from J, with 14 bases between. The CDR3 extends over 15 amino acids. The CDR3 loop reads CASSARDRHTDTQYF. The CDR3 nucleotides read TGTGCCAGCAGCGCCCGGGACCGACACACAGATACGCAGTATTTT.

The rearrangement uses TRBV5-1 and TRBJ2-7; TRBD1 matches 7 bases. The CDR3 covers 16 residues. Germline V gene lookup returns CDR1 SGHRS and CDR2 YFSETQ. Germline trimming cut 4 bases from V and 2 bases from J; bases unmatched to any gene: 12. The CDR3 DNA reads TGCGCCAGCAGCCGATTTTCCGGGACAGAACCCTACGAGCAGTACTTC. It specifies CASSRFSGTEPYEQYF.

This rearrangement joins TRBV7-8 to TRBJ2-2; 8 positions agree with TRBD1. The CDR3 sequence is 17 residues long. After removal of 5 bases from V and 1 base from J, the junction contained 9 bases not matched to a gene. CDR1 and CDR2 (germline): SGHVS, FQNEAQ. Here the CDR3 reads CASSPRGRQGNTGELFF. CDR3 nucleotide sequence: TGTGCCAGCAGCCCCAGGGGGCGACAGGGGAACACCGGGGAGCTGTTTTTT.

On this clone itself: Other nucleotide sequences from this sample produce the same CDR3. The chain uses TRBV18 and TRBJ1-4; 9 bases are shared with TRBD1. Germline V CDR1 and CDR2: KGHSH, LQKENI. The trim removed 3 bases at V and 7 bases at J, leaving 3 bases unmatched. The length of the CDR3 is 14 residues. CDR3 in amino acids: CASSPGQGGEKLFF. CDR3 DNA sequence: TGTGCCAGCTCACCGGGACAGGGAGGTGAAAAACTGTTTTTT.

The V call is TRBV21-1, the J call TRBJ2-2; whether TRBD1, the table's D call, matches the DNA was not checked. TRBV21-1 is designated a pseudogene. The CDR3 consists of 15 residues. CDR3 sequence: CASSKEQLNTGELFF. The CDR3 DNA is TGTGCCAGCAGCAAAGAACAGCTCAACACCGGGGAGCTGTTTTTT.

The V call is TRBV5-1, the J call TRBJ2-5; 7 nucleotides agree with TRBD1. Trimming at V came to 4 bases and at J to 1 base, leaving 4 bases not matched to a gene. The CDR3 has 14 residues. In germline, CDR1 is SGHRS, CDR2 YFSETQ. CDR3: CASSTGTAQETQYF. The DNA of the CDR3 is TGCGCCAGCAGCACCGGGACAGCCCAAGAGACCCAGTACTTC.

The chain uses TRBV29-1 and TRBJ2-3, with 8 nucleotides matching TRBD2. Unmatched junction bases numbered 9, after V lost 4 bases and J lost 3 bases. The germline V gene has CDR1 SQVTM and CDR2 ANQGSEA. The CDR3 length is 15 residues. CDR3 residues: CSVVVGAGETDTQYF. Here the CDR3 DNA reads TGCAGCGTTGTGGTTGGAGCGGGAGAGACAGATACGCAGTATTTT.

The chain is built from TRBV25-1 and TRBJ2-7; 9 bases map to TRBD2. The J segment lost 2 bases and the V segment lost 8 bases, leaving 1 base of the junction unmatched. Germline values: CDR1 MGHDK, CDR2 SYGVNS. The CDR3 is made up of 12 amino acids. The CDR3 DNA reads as TGTGCCAGCGGCGGGAGGGCCTACGAGCAGTACTTC. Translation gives CASGGRAYEQYF.

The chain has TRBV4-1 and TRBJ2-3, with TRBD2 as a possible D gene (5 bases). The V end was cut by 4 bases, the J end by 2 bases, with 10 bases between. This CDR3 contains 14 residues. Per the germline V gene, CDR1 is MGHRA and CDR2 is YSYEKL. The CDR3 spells CASSPTAVTDTQYF. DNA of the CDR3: TGCGCCAGCAGCCCCACAGCGGTCACAGATACGCAGTATTTT.

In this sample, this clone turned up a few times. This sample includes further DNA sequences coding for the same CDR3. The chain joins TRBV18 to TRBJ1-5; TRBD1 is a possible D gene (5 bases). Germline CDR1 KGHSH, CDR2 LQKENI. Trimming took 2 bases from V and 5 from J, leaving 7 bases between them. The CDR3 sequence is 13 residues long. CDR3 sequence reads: CASSPRGDQPQHF. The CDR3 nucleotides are TGTGCCAGCTCACCAAGAGGGGATCAGCCCCAGCATTTT.

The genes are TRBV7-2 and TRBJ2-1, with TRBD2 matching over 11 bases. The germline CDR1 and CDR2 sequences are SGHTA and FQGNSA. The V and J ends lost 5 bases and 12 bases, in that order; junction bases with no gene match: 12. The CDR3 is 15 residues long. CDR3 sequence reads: CASSLRIAGGPGQFF. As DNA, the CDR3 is TGTGCCAGCAGCCTTCGGATAGCGGGAGGGCCGGGGCAGTTCTTC.

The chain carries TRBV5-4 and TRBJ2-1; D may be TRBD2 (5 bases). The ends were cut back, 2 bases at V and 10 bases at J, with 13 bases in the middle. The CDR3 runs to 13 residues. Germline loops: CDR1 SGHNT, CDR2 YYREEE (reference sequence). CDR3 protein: CASSLSGSGEQFF. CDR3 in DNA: TGTGCCAGCAGCTTATCGGGGAGCGGCGAGCAGTTCTTC.